This T cell receptor (beta chain) was found in a study of OX40 agonist ivuxolimab in advanced cancers. The CDR3 covers 16 residues. Whole-study results and caveats: Mean expanded clone counts were higher in CD8+ than CD4+ T cells. Clonal expansion from baseline to week 6 occurred in both CD4+ and CD8+ T cells. The investigators did not determine what antigen specificity the expanded peripheral T cells had. Some patients without response likewise showed low normalized clonal expansion.

As concerns this clone: The antigen is undetermined.

Assay used: immunoSEQ multiplex PCR; TCRdb lists only in-frame clones, some missing. This sample yields 100,000 to 150,000 clones, of which just under 95% are seen a single time; 0.7% to 0.85% belongs to the top ten. This TCR was recovered from an adult with an advanced solid tumor such as melanoma, head and neck, liver or kidney cancer. The chain links TRBV21-1 to TRBJ2-7. TRBV21-1 is noted as a pseudogene. The sequenced sample was CD4+ or CD8+ T cells sorted from blood, obtained in a trial of the OX40 agonist ivuxolimab. CDR3 loop: CASSIGPSPFSYEQYF. The CDR3 bases are TGTGCCAGCAGCATCGGGCCGTCGCCGTTTTCCTACGAGCAGTACTTC.